Each of the 32 T cell receptor beta chains below was sequenced from the same sample in a study of blood T cell repertoires in COVID-19. This table comes from immunoSEQ multiplex PCR, and its TCRdb copy is limited to in-frame clones, with some not included. The profile shows 100,000 or so clones, around 92% of them singletons. Sequencing was carried out using peripheral blood. The receptor set was obtained from a man aged 45-65 years with active COVID-19.

The rearrangement uses TRBV28 and TRBJ1-3; TRBD1 aligns across 11 bases. The CDR3 has 20 amino acids. Germline V gene data show CDR1 as MDHEN and CDR2 as SYDVKM. J gave up 2 bases and V 3 bases, and 15 bases lay outside the gene matches. CDR3 sequence reads: CASSLIRDRGVVGPGNTIYF. CDR3 coding DNA: TGTGCCAGCAGTTTGATCCGGGACAGGGGGGTAGTGGGCCCTGGAAACACCATATATTTT.

The gene calls are TRBV5-1 and TRBJ1-1; D is possibly TRBD1 (6 bases). CDR1 is SGHRS and CDR2 is YFSETQ in the germline V gene. V gave up 5 bases and J gave up 7 bases, with 21 bases separating them. The CDR3 loop spans 15 amino acids. The CDR3 region is CASRRSQGGRDEAFF. The CDR3 region has the DNA TGCGCCAGCAGGCGTTCACAGGGAGGGCGGGATGAAGCTTTCTTT.

V usage is TRBV2 and J usage is TRBJ2-7; possibly TRBD1 for D (5 bases). CDR1 and CDR2 from the germline V gene are SNHLY and FYNNEI. V dropped 4 bases and J dropped 7 bases, with 11 bases sitting between them. The CDR3 is 12 amino acids. The CDR3 here is CASSGQRLEQYF. The CDR3 region has the DNA TGTGCCAGCAGTGGACAGCGATTGGAGCAGTACTTC.

V usage is TRBV4-1 and J usage is TRBJ2-5; a possible D gene is TRBD1 (6 bases). The germline V gene has CDR1 MGHRA and CDR2 YSYEKL. Trimming left V 7 bases short and J 4 bases short, with 19 bases between. The CDR3 spans 15 residues. The CDR3 nucleotides are TGCGCCAGCACCCCCTCGACAGGCCAGGCAGAGACCCAGTACTTC. Translated, it gives CASTPSTGQAETQYF.

This clone was seen once. The chain uses TRBV10-3 and TRBJ1-5, with TRBD1 matching over 7 bases. The junction had 5 bases not matched to a gene; V was cut back by 4 bases and J by 5 bases. CDR1 and CDR2 (germline): ENHRY, SYGVKD. This CDR3 has 14 amino acids. The CDR3 is CAISGRDRDQPQHF. The CDR3 DNA is TGTGCCATCAGTGGCCGGGACAGAGATCAGCCCCAGCATTTT.

This rearrangement joins TRBV6-5 to TRBJ1-1; D is possibly TRBD1 (5 bases). The CDR3 has 15 residues. V was cut by 5 bases and J by 2 bases, with 15 bases left in between. Germline V gene sequence: CDR1 MNHEY, CDR2 SVGAGI. CDR3 amino acids: CASSLREHGNTEAFF. The CDR3, as DNA: TGTGCCAGCAGTCTCAGGGAACATGGTAACACTGAAGCTTTCTTT.

This chain uses TRBV11-3 with TRBJ2-2, with TRBD2 as a possible D gene (5 bases). The CDR3 extends over 15 amino acids. V lost 4 bases and J lost 5, with 14 bases in between. CDR1 SGHNT and CDR2 YENEEA come from the germline V gene. The CDR3 is CASSSRTGETGELFF. CDR3 bases: TGTGCCAGCAGCTCTCGGACCGGGGAGACCGGGGAGCTGTTTTTT.

CDR3 DNA sequence: TGTGCCAGCAGCACCGACGGAGTCTCCTACGAGCAGTACTTC. Amino acids: CASSTDGVSYEQYF. The V call is TRBV7-2, the J call TRBJ2-7; the D is unclear. Trimming took off 5 bases at V and 0 bases at J, with 11 bases between the two ends. CDR3 length: 14 amino acids. Germline values: CDR1 SGHTA, CDR2 FQGNSA.

The rearrangement uses TRBV2 and TRBJ2-7; perhaps TRBD1 as D (6 bases). Looked up from germline, CDR1 is SNHLY and CDR2 is FYNNEI. Trimming shortened V by 11 bases and J by 2 bases, and 16 bases separated the two germline ends. The CDR3 covers 13 residues. The CDR3 here is CARGEGETYEQYF. In DNA, the CDR3 is TGTGCCCGAGGCGAGGGGGAAACCTACGAGCAGTACTTC.

By sample fraction, this clone is medium-sized. The genes are TRBV30 and TRBJ2-1, with D possibly matching TRBD2 (6 bases). The CDR3 loop spans 14 amino acids. Per germline, CDR1 GTSNPN and CDR2 SVGIG (reference sequence). Trimming cost V 7 bases and J 2 bases, with 15 bases left between them. The CDR3 DNA sequence: TGTGCCTCCCGTCTGGCGGGAACCTACAATGAGCAGTTCTTC. Protein: CASRLAGTYNEQFF.

This chain uses TRBV7-2 with TRBJ2-1; tentative D call: TRBD2 (6 bases). Germline V gene lookup returns CDR1 SGHTA and CDR2 FQGNSA. Trimming removed 1 base from V and 3 bases from J, with 13 bases in between. The CDR3 is made up of 16 amino acids. This CDR3 is CASSLVTRGSYNEQFF. The CDR3 region has the DNA TGTGCCAGCAGCTTAGTGACTAGGGGAAGCTACAATGAGCAGTTCTTC.

The rearrangement uses TRBV10-3 and TRBJ2-1, with 12 positions matching TRBD2. CDR3 size: 17 residues. After removal of 4 bases from V and 0 bases from J, the junction contained 4 bases not matched to a gene. The germline V gene has CDR1 ENHRY and CDR2 SYGVKD. CDR3 sequence reads: CAISGTSGRNSYNEQFF. In DNA, the CDR3 is TGTGCCATCAGTGGCACTAGCGGGAGGAACTCCTACAATGAGCAGTTCTTC.

V usage is TRBV6-5 and J usage is TRBJ2-1; 8 bases are shared with TRBD2. The V segment lost 6 bases and the J segment 9 bases; nucleotides outside the gene matches: 7. CDR1 and CDR2 (germline): MNHEY, SVGAGI. The CDR3 is 13 residues long. The CDR3 bases are TGTGCCAGCAGGGGCGGGAGGCGGGGTGAGCAGTTCTTC. Translating it yields CASRGGRRGEQFF.

The chain employs TRBV28 and TRBJ1-3; a weak D match, TRBD1 (5 bases). The germline V gene encodes CDR1 MDHEN and CDR2 SYDVKM. This CDR3 spans 12 amino acids. V was trimmed by 7 bases and J by 5 bases, leaving 9 bases between them. The CDR3 spells CASNADRNTIYF. DNA of the CDR3: TGTGCCAGCAACGCGGACAGAAACACCATATATTTT.

J is TRBJ2-5 and V is TRBV4-2; 10 nucleotides align to TRBD1. The CDR3 spans 15 residues. Germline loops: CDR1 LGHNA, CDR2 YNFKEQ. The V gene end was trimmed by 2 bases and the J gene end by 7 bases; junction bases not matched to a gene: 7. The CDR3 region is CASSQTGTGEGTQYF. The CDR3 DNA is TGTGCCAGCAGCCAAACAGGGACAGGGGAAGGGACCCAGTACTTC.

The gene calls are TRBV30 and TRBJ1-5, with no clear D. The CDR3 loop spans 13 amino acids. V gave up 0 bases and J gave up 5 bases, with 8 bases separating them. CDR1 is GTSNPN, CDR2 SVGIG, per germline (reference sequence). Here the CDR3 DNA reads TGTGCCTGGAGTGTACGGGAGGATCAGCCCCAGCATTTT. It translates to CAWSVREDQPQHF.

V usage is TRBV7-3 and J usage is TRBJ2-1; D is unclear. Germline values: CDR1 SGHTA, CDR2 FQGTGA. V lost 0 bases, J lost 8 bases, and 8 bases lay in between. The CDR3 has 13 amino acids. The CDR3 protein is CASSLTRRDEQFF. In nucleotides, the CDR3 is TGTGCCAGCAGCTTAACCCGTCGGGATGAGCAGTTCTTC.

The gene calls are TRBV28 and TRBJ1-4; TRBD1 matches 8 bases. The CDR3 extends over 12 amino acids. Trimming took 10 bases from V and 8 from J; bases not matched to a gene: 6. Germline values: CDR1 MDHEN, CDR2 SYDVKM. The CDR3 spells CAIQGAREKLFF. In DNA form, the CDR3 reads TGTGCCATCCAGGGGGCTCGAGAAAAACTGTTTTTT.

The J gene is TRBJ2-6, the V gene TRBV7-6, with 15 positions matching TRBD2. The length of the CDR3 is 18 residues. V lost 5 bases and J lost 1; bases outside the gene matches: 3. Germline V gene sequence: CDR1 SGHVS, CDR2 FNYEAQ. The CDR3 protein is CASSLGLAGGSGANVLTF. Written as DNA, the CDR3 is TGTGCCAGCAGCCTCGGACTAGCGGGAGGGTCTGGGGCCAACGTCCTGACTTTC.

The chain carries TRBV25-1 and TRBJ2-1; 8 positions agree with TRBD2. The CDR3 is 17 residues long. Germline V gives CDR1 MGHDK, CDR2 SYGVNS. The trim removed 3 bases at V and 7 bases at J, leaving 14 bases unmatched. The CDR3 protein is CASSDTYSGKGGNEQFF. The CDR3 nucleotides read TGTGCCAGCAGTGACACATATAGCGGGAAAGGGGGTAATGAGCAGTTCTTC.

This rearrangement joins TRBV29-1 to TRBJ2-2; 8 bases are shared with TRBD2. Per the germline V gene, CDR1 is SQVTM and CDR2 is ANQGSEA. V gave up 2 bases and J gave up 1 base; unmatched junction bases: 0. CDR3 size: 14 residues. The CDR3 loop is CSVETSGNTGELFF. For the CDR3, the DNA is TGCAGCGTTGAAACTAGCGGGAACACCGGGGAGCTGTTTTTT.

This chain uses TRBV27 with TRBJ2-3; a possible D gene is TRBD1 (6 bases). V was clipped by 4 bases and J by 2 bases, with 10 bases between them. The CDR3 runs 14 residues. The germline gives CDR1 MNHEY, CDR2 SMNVEV (reference sequence). The chain's CDR3 is CASSSTGITDTQYF. CDR3 sequence (DNA): TGTGCCAGCAGTTCAACAGGGATCACAGATACGCAGTATTTT.

The V and J genes are TRBV4-2 and TRBJ1-4; TRBD1 aligns across 11 bases. The CDR3 spans 16 residues. Trimming at V came to 1 base and at J to 8 bases, leaving 6 bases not matched to a gene. CDR1 is LGHNA and CDR2 is YNFKEQ in the germline V gene. The DNA for the CDR3 is TGTGCCAGCAGCCAAGGGACAGGGGGCGTCTTGGAAAAACTGTTTTTT. Encoded protein: CASSQGTGGVLEKLFF.

This chain joins TRBV18 and TRBJ2-2, with D possibly being TRBD1 (5 bases). V was trimmed by 3 bases and J by 1 base, leaving 6 bases between them. This CDR3 spans 14 amino acids. Germline assignment: CDR1 KGHSH and CDR2 LQKENI. In nucleotides, the CDR3 is TGTGCCAGCTCACCGCAGGGGAACACCGGGGAGCTGTTTTTT. Encoded protein: CASSPQGNTGELFF.

This sequence joins TRBV6-1 and TRBJ2-5, with D perhaps matching TRBD2 (6 bases). With the DNA end fitting TRBJ2-7 better, the J assignment may be wrong. The CDR3 contains 16 residues. Germline CDR1 MNHNS, CDR2 SASEGT. CDR3 DNA: TGTGCCAGCAGTGAAATTTGGAGGGAGACCTCCTACGAGCAGTACTTC. Protein sequence: CASSEIWRETSYEQYF.

CDR3: CASSRDRVPSYEQYF. In DNA, the CDR3 is TGTGCCAGTAGTCGGGACAGGGTACCGTCGTACGAGCAGTACTTC. The rearrangement joins TRBV19 to TRBJ2-7, with 9 bases aligning to TRBD1. CDR1 LNHDA and CDR2 SQIVND come from the germline V gene (reference sequence). The CDR3 is 15 residues long. The junction had 9 bases not matched to a gene; V was cut back by 5 bases and J by 4 bases.

V usage is TRBV19 and J usage is TRBJ2-3; unclear D gene. The V gene's germline CDR1 is LNHDA and CDR2 SQIVND (reference sequence). This CDR3 has 14 amino acids. Trimming left V 7 bases short and J 4 bases short, with 15 bases between. CDR3 sequence: CASKAILSADTQYF. The CDR3 bases are TGTGCCAGTAAGGCGATACTATCAGCAGATACGCAGTATTTT.

This chain links TRBV14 with TRBJ2-5; no definite D call. CDR3 size: 13 residues. Germline V gives CDR1 SGHDN, CDR2 FVKESK. Trimming shortened V by 1 base and J by 4 bases, and 7 bases separated the two germline ends. This CDR3 reads CASSQARGETQYF. CDR3 bases: TGTGCCAGCAGCCAAGCACGCGGAGAGACCCAGTACTTC. The full variable domain, completed using reference TRBV14 and TRBJ2-5, is EAGVTQFPSHSVIEKGQTVTLRCDPISGHDNLYWYRRVMGKEIKFLLHFVKESKQDESGMPNNRFLAERTGGTYSTLKVQPAELEDSGVYFCASSQARGETQYFGPGTRLLVL.

The chain links TRBV13 to TRBJ1-3; D remains ambiguous. The V gene lost 4 bases and the J gene lost 0 bases, with 10 bases spanning the gap. There are 15 residues in the CDR3. Germline assignment: CDR1 PRHDT and CDR2 FYEKMQ (reference sequence). CDR3 bases: TGTGCCAGCAGCTCCCTGGCCAACTCTGGAAACACCATATATTTT. Translated: CASSSLANSGNTIYF.

The CDR3 bases are TGCGCCAGCAGCTCCCTTAGCGGGAGTGGAAACACCGGGGAGCTGTTTTTT. This gives the protein CASSSLSGSGNTGELFF. V is TRBV5-1 and J is TRBJ2-2; TRBD2 agrees at 9 bases. The CDR3 covers 17 residues. CDR1 is SGHRS and CDR2 is YFSETQ in the germline V gene. With 3 bases clipped from V and 2 bases from J, the junction kept 8 bases outside the gene matches. Full variable domain (rest looked up from reference TRBV5-1 and TRBJ2-2): KAGVTQTPRYLIKTRGQQVTLSCSPISGHRSVSWYQQTPGQGLQFLFEYFSETQRNKGNFPGRFSGRQFSNSRSEMNVSTLELGDSALYLCASSSLSGSGNTGELFFGEGSRLTVL.

The J gene is TRBJ1-3, the V gene TRBV5-1, with 7 bases aligning to TRBD1. V gave up 5 bases and J gave up 0 bases; unmatched junction bases: 5. This CDR3 is 15 amino acids long. Germline CDR1 reads SGHRS; CDR2 reads YFSETQ. CDR3 in amino acids: CASSSTGDSGNTIYF. CDR3 nucleotides: TGCGCCAGCAGTTCTACAGGGGACTCTGGAAACACCATATATTTT.

This chain uses TRBV10-2 with TRBJ2-1, with 12 bases fitting TRBD2. V dropped 5 bases and J dropped 6; count of bases not matched to a gene: 5. Per the germline V gene, CDR1 is WSHSY and CDR2 is SAAADI. CDR3 length equals 15 residues. CDR3 residues: CASSTGLAGTNEQFF. CDR3 coding DNA: TGCGCCAGCAGTACCGGACTAGCGGGAACCAATGAGCAGTTCTTC.